This T cell receptor beta chain is from a study of Ad26.COV2.S vaccination and SARS-CoV-2 variants. Looking at the study overall: Of the COV1001 trial arms, the Ad26.COV2.S arm included the donor. Ad26.COV2.S, an intramuscular injection, was given once or twice 56 days apart.

Remarks on this clone: Its antigen remains unknown.

Study-level results: Reports say spike-specific CD8+ and CD4+ T cell responses covered substantial breadth after vaccination.

CDR1 MRHNA and CDR2 SNTAGT come from the germline V gene. V was trimmed by 5 bases and J by 1 base, leaving 11 bases between them. The CDR3 length is 15 residues. Treatment described: about 20 received Ad26.COV2.S at low or high dose, single or two shots; 5 received placebo; per-sample allocation not given. Sampling was performed 63 days after the first vaccine or placebo injection. In the vaccine, an Ad26 vector expressed the SARS-CoV-2 spike of the Wuhan strain. The protocol was immunoSEQ multiplex PCR, while the TCRdb copy is restricted to in-frame clones and leaves out a portion. The table has 300,000 to 400,000 clones, roughly 90% seen once; the top ten hold 5.5%.

The gene calls are TRBV6-4 and TRBJ2-2; no clear D gene. The receptor was isolated from a person aged 18-65 years who received the Ad26.COV2.S COVID-19 vaccine or a placebo. The sample consisted of peripheral blood, taken in a trial of Ad26.COV2.S vaccine versus placebo. The CDR3 sequence is CASSPNYGNTGELFF. The CDR3 DNA is TGTGCCAGCAGTCCCAACTATGGGAACACCGGGGAGCTGTTTTTT.